The rows below give T cell receptor beta chains drawn from one sample of a study of blood T cell repertoires in COVID-19. Generated by immunoSEQ multiplex PCR, the TCRdb table keeps only in-frame clones and is missing some. The data hold just over 90,000 clones, with 86% observed a single time. Sequenced material: peripheral blood. The receptors here all came from a woman older than 75 with acute or convalescent COVID-19. The CDR3 runs from the conserved cysteine through the conserved F or W. A D gene is named only where the DNA matches it firmly. Part of the rows lack a size; the others show once, few, many or a class for expanded clones.

J gene	D gene	clone size	V gene	CDR3 protein	CDR3 DNA
TRBJ1-6	TRBD1	NA	TRBV2	CASSERTGLNSPLHF	TGTGCCAGCAGTGAAAGGACAGGCCTTAATTCACCCCTCCACTTT
TRBJ2-7	TRBD2	NA	TRBV28	CASISGGDSYEQYF	TGTGCCAGCATAAGCGGGGGGGACTCCTACGAGCAGTACTTC
TRBJ1-2	NA	few	TRBV5-1	CASSPSFGGGYTF	TGCGCCAGCAGCCCGTCCTTCGGAGGAGGCTACACCTTC
TRBJ2-5	TRBD2	NA	TRBV28	CASSSRLAGGLETQYF	TGTGCCAGCAGTTCCCGACTAGCGGGGGGGTTAGAGACCCAGTACTTC
TRBJ1-6	TRBD1	NA	TRBV27	CASRGTGVSYNSPLHF	TGTGCCAGCAGGGGGACAGGGGTATCCTATAATTCACCCCTCCACTTT
TRBJ1-5	NA	NA	TRBV27	CASSFSWNQPQHF	TGTGCCAGCAGTTTTAGTTGGAATCAGCCCCAGCATTTT
TRBJ2-5	TRBD2	once	TRBV11-2	CASSLAGGGGKTQYF	TGTGCCAGCAGCTTAGCTGGCGGGGGAGGTAAGACCCAGTACTTC
TRBJ1-3	NA	NA	TRBV4-1	CASSHRSDGSSGNTIYF	TGCGCCAGCAGCCACCGCTCCGACGGGTCCTCTGGAAACACCATATATTTT
TRBJ1-2	NA	NA	TRBV29-1	CSVYRSGGYTF	TGCAGCGTTTATCGGTCGGGTGGCTACACCTTC
TRBJ1-6	NA	NA	TRBV5-5	CASSPNPRGLSPLHF	TGTGCCAGCAGCCCCAACCCCCGCGGCCTCTCACCCCTCCACTTT
TRBJ1-5	TRBD1	NA	TRBV5-1	CASSPGTEYSNQPQHF	TGCGCCAGCAGCCCAGGGACAGAGTATAGCAATCAGCCCCAGCATTTT
TRBJ1-1	NA	NA	TRBV7-9	CASSLVPAGTEAFF	TGTGCCAGCAGCTTAGTTCCAGCGGGCACTGAAGCTTTCTTT
TRBJ2-1	NA	NA	TRBV5-1	CASSLAVNEQFF	TGCGCCAGCAGCTTGGCCGTCAATGAGCAGTTCTTC
TRBJ2-5	TRBD1	NA	TRBV10-2	CASSEPGQGETQYF	TGCGCCAGCAGTGAGCCGGGACAGGGGGAGACCCAGTACTTC
TRBJ1-1	NA	once	TRBV3-1/TRBV3-2	CASSRQGGAFF	TGTGCCAGCAGCCGCCAGGGAGGAGCTTTCTTT
TRBJ2-7	TRBD1	NA	TRBV9	CASSIQGADEQYF	TGTGCCAGCAGCATACAGGGGGCGGATGAGCAGTACTTC
TRBJ1-1	NA	NA	TRBV5-6	CASSLRQVRTEAFF	TGTGCCAGCAGCTTGCGACAGGTGCGTACTGAAGCTTTCTTT
TRBJ1-2	TRBD1	NA	TRBV6-5	CASGKTGGTGYTF	TGTGCCAGCGGTAAAACAGGGGGAACTGGCTACACCTTC
TRBJ2-3	TRBD1	NA	TRBV28	CASSFGGQGGDTQYF	TGTGCCAGCAGTTTCGGGGGACAGGGTGGAGATACGCAGTATTTT
TRBJ1-4	NA	NA	TRBV5-1	CASSLDAVRNEKLFF	TGCGCCAGCAGCTTGGATGCGGTAAGGAATGAAAAACTGTTTTTT
TRBJ1-5	NA	NA	TRBV5-1	CASSLYGETNQPQHF	TGCGCCAGCAGCTTGTACGGGGAAACCAATCAGCCCCAGCATTTT
TRBJ1-6	TRBD1	NA	TRBV7-9	CASSLIKGANSPLHF	TGTGCCAGCAGCTTAATTAAGGGGGCTAATTCACCCCTCCACTTT
TRBJ1-5	NA	NA	TRBV12-3/TRBV12-4	CASSPGFNQPQHF	TGTGCCAGCAGTCCGGGTTTCAATCAGCCCCAGCATTTT
TRBJ2-7	TRBD1	NA	TRBV5-5	CASSLGTGGLYEQYF	TGTGCCAGCAGCTTAGGGACAGGGGGACTCTACGAGCAGTACTTC
TRBJ1-1	TRBD1	few	TRBV28	CASRRDSLFTAFF	TGTGCCAGCAGGCGGGACAGTCTCTTTACGGCTTTCTTT
TRBJ1-1	NA	NA	TRBV3-1/TRBV3-2	CASSLKARGRGLYTEAFF	TGTGCCAGCAGCCTAAAAGCCAGGGGACGAGGGCTATACACTGAAGCTTTCTTT
TRBJ2-1	NA	NA	TRBV5-1	CASSLADNEQFF	TGCGCCAGCAGCTTGGCCGACAATGAGCAGTTCTTC
TRBJ2-1	TRBD1	NA	TRBV19	CASSHPGQGRNEQFF	TGTGCCAGTAGCCACCCCGGACAGGGGAGGAATGAGCAGTTCTTC
TRBJ1-2	TRBD1	NA	TRBV4-1	CASSQRTGPIYGYTF	TGCGCCAGCAGCCAGCGGACAGGGCCCATCTATGGCTACACCTTC
TRBJ2-1	NA	NA	TRBV5-1	CASSLGGFSYNEQFF	TGCGCCAGCAGCTTAGGCGGGTTTTCCTACAATGAGCAGTTCTTC
TRBJ2-2	NA	NA	TRBV9	CASSVLPRGSTGELFF	TGTGCCAGCAGCGTATTACCCCGGGGGAGTACCGGGGAGCTGTTTTTT
TRBJ2-7	NA	NA	TRBV5-1	CASSLGPFYYEQYF	TGCGCCAGCAGCTTGGGTCCCTTCTACTACGAGCAGTACTTC
TRBJ2-5	NA	NA	TRBV2	CASSVSAGAVETQYF	TGTGCCAGCAGTGTAAGCGCGGGGGCGGTTGAGACCCAGTACTTC
TRBJ1-1	TRBD1	NA	TRBV5-1	CASSLAGRQGTEAFF	TGCGCCAGCAGCTTGGCTGGAAGACAGGGCACCGAAGCTTTCTTT
TRBJ2-7	TRBD1	NA	TRBV3-1/TRBV3-2	CASSRGQRYEQYF	TGTGCCAGCAGCCGGGGACAGAGGTACGAGCAGTACTTC
TRBJ1-2	NA	NA	TRBV12-3/TRBV12-4	CASSRYREGYTF	TGTGCCAGCAGTCGATACAGGGAAGGCTACACCTTC
TRBJ2-2	TRBD1	NA	TRBV7-9	CASSSWDRGASGELFF	TGTGCCAGCAGCTCTTGGGACAGGGGCGCCTCCGGGGAGCTGTTTTTT
TRBJ1-4	NA	NA	TRBV4-1	CASSQDSDGVREKLFF	TGCGCCAGCAGCCAAGATTCGGACGGGGTCCGGGAAAAACTGTTTTTT
TRBJ2-5	NA	NA	TRBV19	CASSVGRETQYF	TGTGCCAGTAGTGTTGGGAGGGAGACCCAGTACTTC
TRBJ2-5	NA	NA	TRBV5-8	CASSLHRGQETQYF	TGTGCCAGCAGCTTGCACCGGGGGCAAGAGACCCAGTACTTC
TRBJ2-3	NA	NA	TRBV24-1	CAIAPRARTDTQYF	TGTGCCATCGCGCCCAGGGCCCGCACAGATACGCAGTATTTT
TRBJ1-6	NA	NA	TRBV5-1	CASSLNMINSPLHF	TGCGCCAGCAGCTTGAACATGATCAATTCACCCCTCCACTTT
TRBJ1-3	NA	once	TRBV9	CASSAYRDLAGNTIYF	TGTGCCAGCAGCGCGTACAGGGATCTGGCTGGAAACACCATATATTTT
TRBJ2-5	NA	NA	TRBV2	CASSEARGTQYF	TGTGCCAGCAGTGAAGCCAGGGGGACCCAGTACTTC
TRBJ1-1	NA	NA	TRBV19	CASTPGGRANTEAFF	TGTGCCAGTACCCCGGGGGGCAGGGCGAACACTGAAGCTTTCTTT